These 17 T cell receptor beta chains share one sample of origin, sequenced in a study of T-cell memory formation after mild COVID-19. TCRdb re-called the 5' RACE reads through MiXCR, storing one row per CDR3 protein. The data show 150,000 to 200,000 distinct CDR3 sequences, roughly 31% seen once. The sequencing input was PBMCs or a T cell subset sorted from them (not recorded which). These receptors were collected from an adult woman who had mild COVID-19 (a few samples of this study predate the infection). Cell type and time point are not known.

This clonotype was detected only a few times. This sequence joins TRBV6-5 and TRBJ2-1; no reliable D call. The length of the CDR3 is 11 residues. From germline, CDR1 is MNHEY and CDR2 SVGAGI. V was shortened by 8 bases and J by 14 bases, with 16 bases between the two germline ends. The chain's CDR3 is CASFDGLEKFF. In nucleotides, the CDR3 is TGTGCCAGCTTCGACGGGTTAGAGAAGTTCTTC.

The sample holds a few counts of this clonotype. The gene calls are TRBV29-1 and TRBJ2-1; 10 bases are a match to TRBD2. The CDR3 totals 14 residues. The germline V gene has CDR1 SQVTM and CDR2 ANQGSEA. V shed 3 bases, J shed 9 bases, and the junction held 8 bases outside the gene matches. The CDR3 DNA is TGCAGCGTTGAGGTTAGCGGGAGGATCGGTGAGCAGTTCTTC. Protein product: CSVEVSGRIGEQFF.

A few counts support this clonotype. The gene calls are TRBV7-2 and TRBJ2-2, with TRBD2 matching over 13 bases. V lost 7 bases, J lost 2 bases, and 7 bases stayed unmatched. Germline-derived CDR1 and CDR2 are SGHTA and FQGNSA. This CDR3 is built from 17 residues. The chain's CDR3 is CASTGLAGVFNTGELFF. In DNA form, the CDR3 reads TGTGCCAGCACTGGACTAGCGGGAGTGTTCAACACCGGGGAGCTGTTTTTT.

This sequence joins TRBV5-1 and TRBJ1-1; D remains unclear. V was shortened by 0 bases and J by 4 bases, with 13 bases between the two germline ends. This CDR3 is built from 15 residues. CDR1 is SGHRS, CDR2 YFSETQ, per germline. The CDR3 loop reads CASSLGGKLSTEAFF. The CDR3 coding sequence is TGCGCCAGCAGCTTGGGAGGGAAGCTAAGCACTGAAGCTTTCTTT.

The chain employs TRBV5-6 and TRBJ1-4; a possible D gene is TRBD1 (6 bases). The CDR3 is 15 amino acids. Trimming removed 4 bases from V and 5 bases from J, with 15 bases in between. CDR1 SGHDT and CDR2 YYEEEE come from the germline V gene. As DNA, the CDR3 is TGTGCCAGCAGCCCGATAGGGAGGGGGAATGAAAAACTGTTTTTT. It is translated as CASSPIGRGNEKLFF.

This clonotype showed up just a few times. The chain is built from TRBV5-1 and TRBJ1-1; TRBD1 is a possible D gene (5 bases). CDR1 is SGHRS and CDR2 is YFSETQ in the germline V gene. Deletions cut 0 bases from V and 0 bases from J, with 15 bases between. The CDR3 totals 17 residues. CDR3 DNA: TGCGCCAGCAGCTTGGTTTCAGGGAGGCGGCTGAACACTGAAGCTTTCTTT. It translates to CASSLVSGRRLNTEAFF.

The V gene is TRBV5-1, the J gene TRBJ2-1; D is ambiguous. This CDR3 comprises 16 residues. V lost 1 base, J lost 0 bases, and 11 bases lay in between. Germline assignment: CDR1 SGHRS and CDR2 YFSETQ. The CDR3 DNA sequence: TGCGCCAGCAGCTTGTTGGCCTCGAGCTCCTACAATGAGCAGTTCTTC. It translates to CASSLLASSSYNEQFF.

J is TRBJ2-5 and V is TRBV5-1; TRBD2 agrees at 13 bases. This CDR3 has 17 residues. Germline CDR1 reads SGHRS; CDR2 reads YFSETQ. After removal of 4 bases from V and 0 bases from J, the junction contained 6 bases not matched to a gene. The CDR3 reads CASSVGLAGVYQETQYF. CDR3 coding DNA: TGCGCCAGCAGCGTCGGACTAGCGGGGGTGTACCAAGAGACCCAGTACTTC.

In its sample, this clonotype was seen once. This rearrangement joins TRBV12-3 or TRBV12-4 to TRBJ2-1, with TRBD1 as a possible D gene (6 bases). Trimming cost V 5 bases and J 8 bases, with 13 bases left between them. The CDR3 has 13 amino acids. This CDR3 is CASSAPGTHEQFF. CDR3 DNA: TGTGCCAGCAGTGCGCCCGGGACACATGAGCAGTTCTTC.

In its sample, this clonotype was seen many times. V usage is TRBV3-1 and J usage is TRBJ2-1; D is perhaps TRBD2 (5 bases). CDR1 and CDR2 (germline): LGHDT, YNNKEL (reference sequence). CDR3 size: 12 residues. Trimming stripped 0 bases from V and 10 bases from J, with 7 bases between. This CDR3 reads CASSQEGGEQFF. CDR3 nucleotides: TGTGCCAGCAGCCAAGAGGGCGGGGAGCAGTTCTTC.

The V call is TRBV7-9, the J call TRBJ2-5; D possibly corresponds to TRBD2 (5 bases). V lost 6 bases to trimming and J lost 1 base, with 18 bases between them. This CDR3 has 16 amino acids. Germline V gives CDR1 SEHNR, CDR2 FQNEAQ (reference sequence). The CDR3 spells CASSQDQREGQETQYF. In nucleotides, the CDR3 is TGTGCCAGCAGTCAAGATCAGCGAGAGGGCCAAGAGACCCAGTACTTC.

This clonotype appeared a few times. The chain links TRBV6-6 to TRBJ2-7, with unresolved D. V was clipped by 2 bases and J by 2 bases, with 4 bases between them. CDR1 MNHNY and CDR2 SVGAGI come from the germline V gene (reference sequence). The CDR3 has 12 residues. CDR3 nucleotide sequence: TGTGCCAGCAGTTACACTACCTACGAGCAGTACTTC. This encodes CASSYTTYEQYF.

The chain is built from TRBV11-3 and TRBJ2-1; TRBD2 matches at 7 bases. The CDR3 covers 15 residues. The V segment lost 4 bases and the J segment 4 bases; nucleotides outside the gene matches: 7. Germline CDR1 and CDR2: SGHNT and YENEEA. Here the CDR3 reads CASSSPGGSYNEQFF. CDR3 in DNA: TGTGCCAGCAGCTCCCCCGGGGGGTCGTACAATGAGCAGTTCTTC.

V and J are TRBV28 and TRBJ2-7; D is unresolved. This CDR3 region has 14 residues. Germline values: CDR1 MDHEN, CDR2 SYDVKM. Trimming stripped 3 bases from V and 0 bases from J, with 9 bases between. The CDR3 protein is CASSFAVSSYEQYF. The DNA of the CDR3 is TGTGCCAGCAGTTTTGCGGTCTCCTCCTACGAGCAGTACTTC.

CDR3 DNA sequence: TGTGCCAGCAGCCAGAGCCTCACCGGGACTTTCTCCTACGAGCAGTACTTC. Translating gives CASSQSLTGTFSYEQYF. The rearrangement links TRBV4-2 to TRBJ2-7; tentatively, D is TRBD2 (6 bases). Per the germline V gene, CDR1 is LGHNA and CDR2 is YNFKEQ. V lost 3 bases to trimming and J lost 0 bases, with 18 bases between them. This CDR3 region has 17 residues.

In this sample, this clonotype turned up a few times. The chain uses TRBV20-1 and TRBJ1-4; D is ambiguous. The V gene's germline CDR1 is DFQATT and CDR2 SNEGSKA (reference sequence). The germline V and J ends were trimmed by 3 bases and 8 bases, with 31 bases remaining between them. This CDR3 contains 19 residues. CDR3 coding DNA: TGCAGTGCTAGCCCCCTCGGGGATAAGGGAGGAGCGGTCGGGGAAAAACTGTTTTTT. This gives the protein CSASPLGDKGGAVGEKLFF.

Only a few counts were recorded for this clonotype. This chain connects TRBV5-1 to TRBJ2-7, with D possibly TRBD1 on 6 matching bases. Germline CDR1 is SGHRS and CDR2 is YFSETQ. The germline V and J ends were trimmed by 5 bases and 4 bases, with 19 bases remaining between them. This CDR3 is 15 amino acids long. For the CDR3, the DNA is TGCGCCAGCAGTCCAACTACAGGGATAATTTACGAGCAGTACTTC. Translating gives CASSPTTGIIYEQYF.